This T cell receptor (beta chain) came from a study of T cell repertoires in cytomegalovirus infection. Study details: Researchers turned to recently identified HLA-C-restricted CMV epitopes as well as well-studied HLA-B-restricted ones.

Trimming removed 4 bases from V and 4 bases from J; junction bases left unmatched: 6. Germline CDR1 reads SGHNT; CDR2 reads YYREEE (reference sequence). The CDR3 has 15 amino acids. TCRdb recomputed calls from the reads with MiXCR, one row per CDR3 protein. The sample contains hundreds of thousands of distinct CDR3 sequences, about 39% of which appear only once. On this clonotype: What it recognizes is unknown.

The input for sequencing was cultured PBMCs, taken from culture after CMV antigen stimulation. The chain combines TRBV5-4 with TRBJ2-3; 10 positions match TRBD2. This clonotype was obtained from a human donor in good health (CMV status not recorded). Some clones in this sample may be carry-over from other donors' samples. The CDR3 nucleotides are TGTGCCAGCAGCCATAGCGGGAGGAGTTCAGATACGCAGTATTTT. Amino acids: CASSHSGRSSDTQYF.